A single sample is the source of the 26 T cell receptor beta chains below, sequenced in a study of blood T cell repertoires in COVID-19. Profiled with immunoSEQ multiplex PCR; TCRdb holds only in-frame clones, not every one. The sample has fewer than 200,000 clones; 70% to 90% are singletons. Sequenced material: peripheral blood. The receptors shown here come from a man in his fifties or sixties who had recovered from COVID-19.

This clone was recorded once. The V call is TRBV5-1, the J call TRBJ2-3; 7 nucleotides match TRBD2. Losses at the gene ends were 0 bases for V and 3 bases for J; bases not matched to a gene: 7. The germline gives CDR1 SGHRS, CDR2 YFSETQ. CDR3 length: 16 residues. The CDR3 is CASSLGEGLPTDTQYF. The CDR3 DNA reads as TGCGCCAGCAGCTTGGGGGAGGGATTACCGACAGATACGCAGTATTTT.

The sample holds a few counts of this clone. The chain couples TRBV5-4 to TRBJ2-1, with 11 nucleotides matching TRBD1. V was pared by 3 bases and J by 3 bases, with 2 bases of the junction left unmatched. The germline CDR1 and CDR2 sequences are SGHNT and YYREEE (reference sequence). The CDR3 contains 15 residues. The CDR3 nucleotides read TGTGCCAGCAGCTCCGGGACAGGGGGCTACAATGAGCAGTTCTTC. Amino acid sequence: CASSSGTGGYNEQFF.

The V gene is TRBV7-9, the J gene TRBJ2-3; D is perhaps TRBD2 (7 bases). The V gene lost 4 bases and the J gene lost 3 bases, with 20 bases spanning the gap. The CDR3 runs to 17 residues. The germline gives CDR1 SEHNR, CDR2 FQNEAQ (reference sequence). The CDR3 region has the DNA TGTGCCAGCAGCTCAGGGGCCACAGCGGGGAGTACAGATACGCAGTATTTT. Encoded protein: CASSSGATAGSTDTQYF.

This clone was observed a handful of times. This chain connects TRBV5-1 to TRBJ2-7; D possibly corresponds to TRBD1 (5 bases). The germline V and J ends were trimmed by 0 bases and 5 bases, with 9 bases remaining between them. The germline V gene encodes CDR1 SGHRS and CDR2 YFSETQ. The CDR3 covers 13 residues. CDR3 in amino acids: CASSLARADEQYF. The CDR3 DNA reads TGCGCCAGCAGCTTGGCCAGGGCTGACGAGCAGTACTTC.

This clone was found a few times. The chain has TRBV2 and TRBJ1-5; 8 nucleotides match TRBD1. Germline assignment: CDR1 SNHLY and CDR2 FYNNEI. This CDR3 contains 15 residues. With 10 bases clipped from V and 2 bases from J, the junction kept 10 bases outside the gene matches. The CDR3 loop is CATQTDRGGNQPQHF. In nucleotides, the CDR3 is TGTGCCACCCAGACCGACAGGGGAGGCAATCAGCCCCAGCATTTT. The complete variable domain, with remaining parts taken from reference TRBV2 and TRBJ1-5, reads EPEVTQTPSHQVTQMGQEVILRCVPISNHLYFYWYRQILGQKVEFLVSFYNNEISEKSEIFDDQFSVERPDGSNFTLKIRSTKLEDSAMYFCATQTDRGGNQPQHFGDGTRLSIL.

This chain connects TRBV11-3 to TRBJ1-6; no firm D call. V was cut by 1 base and J by 7 bases, with 5 bases left in between. In germline, CDR1 is SGHNT, CDR2 YENEEA. The CDR3 runs 13 residues. The CDR3 region is CASSLGENSPLHF. CDR3 sequence (DNA): TGTGCCAGCAGCTTAGGAGAGAATTCACCCCTCCACTTT.

The V gene is TRBV19, the J gene TRBJ2-7; maybe TRBD2 (6 bases). The V end lost 4 bases, the J end lost 2 bases, and 24 bases lay between the germline ends. CDR3 length: 18 residues. Per germline, CDR1 LNHDA and CDR2 SQIVND (reference sequence). CDR3 residues: CASSSSPPQGLLTYEQYF. DNA of the CDR3: TGTGCCAGTAGTAGCTCCCCACCTCAGGGACTCCTAACCTACGAGCAGTACTTC.

The genes are TRBV7-9 and TRBJ1-2, with D perhaps TRBD1 (6 bases). Trimming took 3 bases from V and 6 from J, leaving 14 bases between them. CDR3 length: 14 residues. Germline assignment: CDR1 SEHNR and CDR2 FQNEAQ (reference sequence). CDR3: CASSLDRGDHGYTF. The CDR3 DNA sequence: TGTGCCAGCAGCTTGGACAGAGGGGACCATGGCTACACCTTC.

This chain connects TRBV7-9 to TRBJ1-2; D uncertain. V was clipped by 5 bases and J by 9 bases, with 16 bases between them. CDR1 SEHNR and CDR2 FQNEAQ come from the germline V gene (reference sequence). The CDR3 runs to 13 residues. The CDR3 protein is CASSQRGQQSYTF. The DNA for the CDR3 is TGTGCCAGCAGCCAGCGAGGGCAACAGAGCTACACCTTC.

The rearrangement joins TRBV10-3 to TRBJ2-6; a weak D match, TRBD2 (7 bases). Germline values: CDR1 ENHRY, CDR2 SYGVKD. CDR3 length: 15 residues. V dropped 11 bases and J dropped 4 bases, with 18 bases sitting between them. CDR3 amino acids: CAHGAGAGGANVLTF. CDR3 coding DNA: TGTGCCCATGGGGCGGGGGCCGGAGGGGCCAACGTCCTGACTTTC.

This rearrangement joins TRBV25-1 to TRBJ1-1, with TRBD1 matching over 10 bases. V was clipped by 4 bases and J by 6 bases; unmatched bases: 8. This CDR3 region has 15 residues. Per germline, CDR1 MGHDK and CDR2 SYGVNS. The CDR3 protein is CASSAGTGDTSEAFF. The CDR3 DNA is TGTGCCAGCAGTGCCGGGACAGGGGATACCTCTGAAGCTTTCTTT.

The chain carries TRBV19 and TRBJ2-5; D not certain. From germline, CDR1 is LNHDA and CDR2 SQIVND (reference sequence). V was trimmed by 3 bases and J by 3 bases, leaving 14 bases between them. The CDR3 is 15 amino acids. CDR3 in DNA: TGTGCCAGTAGTATTCACCCCACCCGGGAAGAGACCCAGTACTTC. This gives the protein CASSIHPTREETQYF.

The chain recombines TRBV7-2 with TRBJ2-2; the D is unclear. The CDR3 consists of 13 residues. CDR1 and CDR2 (germline): SGHTA, FQGNSA. Deletions cut 7 bases from V and 4 bases from J, with 10 bases between. CDR3 in amino acids: CASTQVRTGELFF. For the CDR3, the DNA is TGTGCCAGCACCCAGGTCCGCACCGGGGAGCTGTTTTTT.

The genes are TRBV7-2 and TRBJ2-5; 11 bases line up with TRBD2. The trim removed 5 bases at V and 5 bases at J, leaving 7 bases unmatched. This CDR3 region has 15 residues. Germline-derived CDR1 and CDR2 are SGHTA and FQGNSA. CDR3 in amino acids: CASSKNSGGAETQYF. The CDR3 DNA follows: TGTGCCAGCAGCAAGAATAGCGGGGGGGCGGAGACCCAGTACTTC.

The chain uses TRBV7-2 and TRBJ2-1; 8 positions agree with TRBD2. Germline V gives CDR1 SGHTA, CDR2 FQGNSA. The CDR3 has 14 residues. J lost 6 bases, V lost 5 bases, and 6 bases had no gene match. The CDR3, as DNA: TGTGCCAGCAGCACCGGACTAGCTAGCAATGAGCAGTTCTTC. This gives the protein CASSTGLASNEQFF.

The chain links TRBV19 to TRBJ1-2, with D unresolved. The CDR3 loop spans 15 amino acids. With 3 bases removed from V and 0 bases from J, the gap between germline ends came to 11 bases. The germline V gene encodes CDR1 LNHDA and CDR2 SQIVND (reference sequence). The CDR3 loop reads CASSILQIPNYGYTF. In DNA form, the CDR3 reads TGTGCCAGTAGTATCCTACAGATTCCTAACTATGGCTACACCTTC.

This rearrangement joins TRBV20-1 to TRBJ1-6; tentative D call: TRBD1 (5 bases). The CDR3 consists of 16 residues. Germline V gene sequence: CDR1 DFQATT, CDR2 SNEGSKA (reference sequence). The ends were cut back, 3 bases at V and 7 bases at J, with 19 bases in the middle. In DNA form, the CDR3 reads TGCAGTGCTAGTATTCCGGGACTGCGAGCGAATTCACCCCTCCACTTT. This translates into CSASIPGLRANSPLHF.

The V gene is TRBV10-3, the J gene TRBJ2-7; 10 nucleotides match TRBD2. The trim removed 11 bases at V and 0 bases at J, leaving 1 base unmatched. This CDR3 contains 12 residues. Looked up from germline, CDR1 is ENHRY and CDR2 is SYGVKD. The CDR3 spells CAASGGSYEQYF. DNA of the CDR3: TGTGCCGCTAGCGGGGGCTCCTACGAGCAGTACTTC.

The rearrangement uses TRBV5-1 and TRBJ1-3; tentative D call: TRBD1 (6 bases). Deletions cut 4 bases from V and 0 bases from J, with 11 bases between. Germline values: CDR1 SGHRS, CDR2 YFSETQ. This CDR3 has 15 amino acids. DNA for the CDR3: TGCGCCAGCAGCCCTGACAGGAACTCTGGAAACACCATATATTTT. This sequence encodes CASSPDRNSGNTIYF.

The chain has TRBV7-2 and TRBJ1-5; D unresolved. This CDR3 contains 15 residues. The V gene's germline CDR1 is SGHTA and CDR2 FQGNSA. V was clipped by 3 bases and J by 0 bases, with 9 bases between them. As DNA, the CDR3 is TGTGCCAGCAGCTTTTCAGGTTATAGCAATCAGCCCCAGCATTTT. Its protein is CASSFSGYSNQPQHF.

The rearrangement joins TRBV7-9 to TRBJ1-1, with 8 bases fitting TRBD1. Germline assignment: CDR1 SEHNR and CDR2 FQNEAQ (reference sequence). The CDR3 is 17 residues long. J gave up 2 bases and V 5 bases, and 13 bases lay outside the gene matches. The CDR3 DNA sequence: TGTGCCAGCAGCCCCCGGGGGACAGGCTGGTCAAACACTGAAGCTTTCTTT. Translation gives CASSPRGTGWSNTEAFF. Combining the CDR3 with reference TRBV7-9 and TRBJ1-1 gives the whole variable domain DTGVSQNPRHKITKRGQNVTFRCDPISEHNRLYWYRQTLGQGPEFLTYFQNEAQLEKSRLLSDRFSAERPKGSFSTLEIQRTEQGDSAMYLCASSPRGTGWSNTEAFFGQGTRLTVV.

Only a few counts were recorded for this clone. This chain uses TRBV20-1 with TRBJ2-4, with D possibly matching TRBD2 (6 bases). Germline V gives CDR1 DFQATT, CDR2 SNEGSKA (reference sequence). V was shortened by 3 bases and J by 6 bases, with 18 bases between the two germline ends. The CDR3 runs to 15 residues. The CDR3 DNA follows: TGCAGTGCTAGTGGTCGCGGCCGCGGGATAAACATTCAGTACTTC. Translation gives CSASGRGRGINIQYF.

This sequence joins TRBV13 and TRBJ1-2, with TRBD1 matching 8 bases. With V trimmed by 2 bases and J by 1 base, 9 bases remained unmatched. The CDR3 covers 17 residues. The germline V gene encodes CDR1 PRHDT and CDR2 FYEKMQ (reference sequence). The CDR3 protein is CASSLRAGGTGNYGYTF. In DNA form, the CDR3 reads TGTGCCAGCAGCTTAAGGGCAGGGGGGACAGGTAACTATGGCTACACCTTC.

The CDR3 DNA reads TGTGCCAGTAGTATACAGGTTGGCCAAGAGACCCAGTACTTC. Protein sequence: CASSIQVGQETQYF. The chain carries TRBV19 and TRBJ2-5; the D is unclear. The germline gives CDR1 LNHDA, CDR2 SQIVND (reference sequence). This CDR3 has 14 amino acids. The ends were cut back, 2 bases at V and 1 base at J, with 8 bases in the middle.

V gene TRBV4-3 combines with J gene TRBJ2-1; TRBD2 is a possible D gene (6 bases). CDR1 LGHNA and CDR2 YSLEER come from the germline V gene. This CDR3 is 16 amino acids long. V was pared by 1 base and J by 3 bases, with 13 bases between. The CDR3, as DNA: TGCGCCAGCAGCCAAGGTGACGGGGGATTCTACAATGAGCAGTTCTTC. It codes for CASSQGDGGFYNEQFF.

The V call is TRBV7-2, the J call TRBJ2-3; 13 nucleotides align to TRBD2. The CDR3 loop spans 16 amino acids. V gave up 5 bases and J gave up 2 bases; unmatched junction bases: 4. Germline V lookup: CDR1 SGHTA, CDR2 FQGNSA. The DNA of the CDR3 is TGTGCCAGCAGCATCACTAGCGGGGGGGCCACAGATACGCAGTATTTT. Amino acids: CASSITSGGATDTQYF.